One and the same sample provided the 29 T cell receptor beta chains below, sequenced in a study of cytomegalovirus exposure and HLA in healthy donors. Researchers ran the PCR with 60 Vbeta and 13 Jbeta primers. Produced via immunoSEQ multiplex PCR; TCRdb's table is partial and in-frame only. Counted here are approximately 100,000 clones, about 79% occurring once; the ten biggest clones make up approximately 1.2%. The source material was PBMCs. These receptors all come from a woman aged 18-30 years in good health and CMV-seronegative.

CDR3 region: CAWRIWDSLFGGYTF. Here the CDR3 DNA reads TGTGCCTGGAGAATTTGGGACAGCTTATTCGGAGGCTACACCTTC. The gene calls are TRBV30 and TRBJ1-2; 7 nucleotides match TRBD1. J lost 8 bases, V lost 3 bases, and 15 bases had no gene match. The CDR3 has 15 residues. The germline CDR1 and CDR2 sequences are GTSNPN and SVGIG (reference sequence).

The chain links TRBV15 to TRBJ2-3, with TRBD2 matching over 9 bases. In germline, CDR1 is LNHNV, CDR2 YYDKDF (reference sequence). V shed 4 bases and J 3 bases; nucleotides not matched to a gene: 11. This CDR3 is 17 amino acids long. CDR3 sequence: CATSTSYSGSWTDTQYF. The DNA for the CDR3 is TGTGCCACCAGCACCTCATATAGCGGGAGTTGGACAGATACGCAGTATTTT. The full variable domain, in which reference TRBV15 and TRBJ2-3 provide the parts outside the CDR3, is DAMVIQNPRYQVTQFGKPVTLSCSQTLNHNVMYWYQQKSSQAPKLLFHYYDKDFNNEADTPDNFQSRRPNTSFCFLDIRSPGLGDTAMYLCATSTSYSGSWTDTQYFGPGTRLTVL.

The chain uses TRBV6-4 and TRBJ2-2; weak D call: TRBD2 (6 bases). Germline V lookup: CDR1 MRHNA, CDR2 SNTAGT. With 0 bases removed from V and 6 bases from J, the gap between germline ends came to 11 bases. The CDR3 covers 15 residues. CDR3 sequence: CASSDSRESSGELFF. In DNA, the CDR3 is TGTGCCAGCAGTGACTCCCGGGAGAGTTCCGGGGAGCTGTTTTTT.

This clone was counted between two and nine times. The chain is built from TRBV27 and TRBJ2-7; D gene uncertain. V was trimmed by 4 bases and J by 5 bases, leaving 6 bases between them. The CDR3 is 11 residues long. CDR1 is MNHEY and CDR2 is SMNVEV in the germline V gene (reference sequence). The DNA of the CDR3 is TGTGCCAGCAGTTCGTCCCACGAGCAGTACTTC. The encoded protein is CASSSSHEQYF.

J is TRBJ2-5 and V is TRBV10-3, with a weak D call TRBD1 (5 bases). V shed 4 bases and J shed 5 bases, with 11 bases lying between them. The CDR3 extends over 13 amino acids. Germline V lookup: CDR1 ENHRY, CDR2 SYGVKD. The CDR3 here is CAISVRGSETQYF. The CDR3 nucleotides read TGTGCCATCAGTGTAAGGGGATCGGAGACCCAGTACTTC.

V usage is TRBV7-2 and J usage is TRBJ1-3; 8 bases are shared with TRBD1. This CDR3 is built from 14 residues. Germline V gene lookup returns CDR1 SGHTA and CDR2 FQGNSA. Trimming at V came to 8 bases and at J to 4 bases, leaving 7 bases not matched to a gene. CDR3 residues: CASRPGQAGNTIYF. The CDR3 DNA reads TGTGCCAGCCGACCGGGACAGGCCGGAAACACCATATATTTT.

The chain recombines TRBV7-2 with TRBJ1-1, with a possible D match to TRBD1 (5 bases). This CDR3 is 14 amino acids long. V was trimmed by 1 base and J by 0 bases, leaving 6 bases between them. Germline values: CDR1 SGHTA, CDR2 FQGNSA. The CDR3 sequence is CASSLGTMNTEAFF. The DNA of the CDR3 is TGTGCCAGCAGCTTAGGGACAATGAACACTGAAGCTTTCTTT.

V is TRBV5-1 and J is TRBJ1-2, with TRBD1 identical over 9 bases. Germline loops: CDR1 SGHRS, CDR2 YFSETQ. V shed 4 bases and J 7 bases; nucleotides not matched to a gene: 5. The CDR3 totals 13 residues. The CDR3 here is CASSTGTGTGYTF. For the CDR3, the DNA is TGCGCCAGCAGCACCGGGACAGGGACTGGCTACACCTTC.

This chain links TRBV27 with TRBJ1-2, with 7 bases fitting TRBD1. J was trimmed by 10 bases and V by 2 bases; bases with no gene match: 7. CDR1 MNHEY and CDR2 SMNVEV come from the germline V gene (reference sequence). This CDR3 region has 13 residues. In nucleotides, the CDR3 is TGTGCCAGCAGTTTAAGACAGGGTGCCGACTACACCTTC. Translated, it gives CASSLRQGADYTF.

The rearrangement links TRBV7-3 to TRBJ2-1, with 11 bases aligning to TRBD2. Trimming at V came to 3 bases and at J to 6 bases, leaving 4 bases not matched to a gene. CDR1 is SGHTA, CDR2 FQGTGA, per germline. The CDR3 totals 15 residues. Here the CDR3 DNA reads TGTGCCAGCAGCTTGCGCCTAGCGGGAGGCAATGAGCAGTTCTTC. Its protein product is CASSLRLAGGNEQFF.

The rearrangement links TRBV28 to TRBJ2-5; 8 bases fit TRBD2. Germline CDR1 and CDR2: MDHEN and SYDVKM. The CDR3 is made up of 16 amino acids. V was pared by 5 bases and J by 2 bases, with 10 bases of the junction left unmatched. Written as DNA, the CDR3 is TGTGCCAGCAGTCCGGCTGCGGTAGCGGGGCAAGAGACCCAGTACTTC. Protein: CASSPAAVAGQETQYF.

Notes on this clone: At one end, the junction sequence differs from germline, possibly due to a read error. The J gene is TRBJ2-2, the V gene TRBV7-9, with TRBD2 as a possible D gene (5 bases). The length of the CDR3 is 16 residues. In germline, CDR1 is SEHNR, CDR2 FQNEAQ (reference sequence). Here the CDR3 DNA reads TGTTCCAGCAGCTTTGTCCCTGGCCTCGTCTTTGGGGAGCTGCTTTTT. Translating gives CSSSFVPGLVFGELLF.

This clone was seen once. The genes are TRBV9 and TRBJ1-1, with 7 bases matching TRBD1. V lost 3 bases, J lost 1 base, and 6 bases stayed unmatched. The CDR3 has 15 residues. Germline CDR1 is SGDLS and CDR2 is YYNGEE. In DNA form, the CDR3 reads TGTGCCAGCAGCGCCTGGACAGGCCCGAACACTGAAGCTTTCTTT. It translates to CASSAWTGPNTEAFF.

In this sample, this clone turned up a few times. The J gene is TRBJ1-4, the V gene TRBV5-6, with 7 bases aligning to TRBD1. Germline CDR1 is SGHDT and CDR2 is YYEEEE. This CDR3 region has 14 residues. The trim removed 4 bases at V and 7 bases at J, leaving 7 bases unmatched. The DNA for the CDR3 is TGTGCCAGCAGCGTAACAGGGACAGCTGAAAAACTGTTTTTT. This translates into CASSVTGTAEKLFF.

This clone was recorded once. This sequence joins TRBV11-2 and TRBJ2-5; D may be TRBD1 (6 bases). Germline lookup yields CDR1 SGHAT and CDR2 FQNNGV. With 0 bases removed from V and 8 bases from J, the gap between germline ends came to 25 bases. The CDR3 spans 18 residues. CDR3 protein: CASSLDWEQGSAKKTQYF. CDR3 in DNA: TGTGCCAGCAGCTTAGATTGGGAACAGGGAAGCGCCAAGAAAACCCAGTACTTC.

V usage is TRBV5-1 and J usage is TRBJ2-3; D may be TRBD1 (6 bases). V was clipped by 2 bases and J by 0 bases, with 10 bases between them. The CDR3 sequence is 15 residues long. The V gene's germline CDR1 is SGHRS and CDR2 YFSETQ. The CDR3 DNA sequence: TGCGCCAGCAGCTTACCAGGGGCTAGCACAGATACGCAGTATTTT. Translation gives CASSLPGASTDTQYF.

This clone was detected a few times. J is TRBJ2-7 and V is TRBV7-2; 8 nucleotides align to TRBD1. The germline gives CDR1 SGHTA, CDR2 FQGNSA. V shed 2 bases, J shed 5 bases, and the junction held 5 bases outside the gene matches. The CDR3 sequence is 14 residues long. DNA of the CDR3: TGTGCCAGCAGCTTATATCGACAGGGGAACGAGCAGTACTTC. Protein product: CASSLYRQGNEQYF.

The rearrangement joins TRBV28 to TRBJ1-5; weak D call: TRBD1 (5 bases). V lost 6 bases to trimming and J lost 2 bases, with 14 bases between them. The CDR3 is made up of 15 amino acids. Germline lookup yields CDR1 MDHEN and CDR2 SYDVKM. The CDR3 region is CASSKGPRGNQPQHF. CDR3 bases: TGTGCCAGCAGCAAGGGGCCTCGTGGCAATCAGCCCCAGCATTTT.

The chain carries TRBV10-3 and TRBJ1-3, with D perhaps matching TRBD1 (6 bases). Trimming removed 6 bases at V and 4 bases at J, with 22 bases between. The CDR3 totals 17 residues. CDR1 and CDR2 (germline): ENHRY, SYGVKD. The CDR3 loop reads CAIRSPEQGWTGNTIYF. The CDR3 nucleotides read TGTGCCATCAGGAGCCCCGAACAGGGTTGGACAGGAAACACCATATATTTT.

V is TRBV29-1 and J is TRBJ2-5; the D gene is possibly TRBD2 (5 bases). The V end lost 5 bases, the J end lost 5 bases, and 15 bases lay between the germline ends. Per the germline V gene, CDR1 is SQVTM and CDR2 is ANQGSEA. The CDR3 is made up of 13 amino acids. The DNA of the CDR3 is TGCAGCGTTCCGGGCGGGCCGAGGGAGACCCAGTACTTC. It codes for CSVPGGPRETQYF. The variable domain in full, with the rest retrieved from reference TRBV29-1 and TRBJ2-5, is SAVISQKPSRDICQRGTSLTIQCQVDSQVTMMFWYRQQPGQSLTLIATANQGSEATYESGFVIDKFPISRPNLTFSTLTVSNMSPEDSSIYLCSVPGGPRETQYFGPGTRLLVL.

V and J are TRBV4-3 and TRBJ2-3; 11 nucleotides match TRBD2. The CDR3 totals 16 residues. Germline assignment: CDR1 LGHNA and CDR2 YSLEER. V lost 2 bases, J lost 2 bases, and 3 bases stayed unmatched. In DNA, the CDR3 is TGCGCCAGCAGCCAACTTAGCGGGGGGGACACAGATACGCAGTATTTT. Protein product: CASSQLSGGDTDTQYF.

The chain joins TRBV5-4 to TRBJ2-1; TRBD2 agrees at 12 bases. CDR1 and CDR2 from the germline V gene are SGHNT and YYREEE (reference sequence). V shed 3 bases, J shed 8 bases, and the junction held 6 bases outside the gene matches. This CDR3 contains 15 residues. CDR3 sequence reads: CASSSVLAGGDEQFF. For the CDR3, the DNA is TGTGCCAGCAGCTCGGTACTAGCGGGAGGAGATGAGCAGTTCTTC.

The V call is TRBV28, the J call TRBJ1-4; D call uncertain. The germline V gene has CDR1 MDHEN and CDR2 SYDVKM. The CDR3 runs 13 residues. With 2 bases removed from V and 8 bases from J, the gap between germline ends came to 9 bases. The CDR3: CASSLGRVEKLFF. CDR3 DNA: TGTGCCAGCAGTTTAGGGAGGGTGGAAAAACTGTTTTTT. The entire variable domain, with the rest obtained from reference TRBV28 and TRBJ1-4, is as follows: DVKVTQSSRYLVKRTGEKVFLECVQDMDHENMFWYRQDPGLGLRLIYFSYDVKMKEKGDIPEGYSVSREKKERFSLILESASTNQTSMYLCASSLGRVEKLFFGSGTQLSVL.

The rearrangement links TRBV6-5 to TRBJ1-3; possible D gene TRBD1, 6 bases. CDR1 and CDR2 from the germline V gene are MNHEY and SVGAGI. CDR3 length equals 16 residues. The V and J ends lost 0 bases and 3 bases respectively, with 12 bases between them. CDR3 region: CASSYSIQGIGNTIYF. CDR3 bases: TGTGCCAGCAGTTACTCAATACAGGGAATTGGAAACACCATATATTTT.

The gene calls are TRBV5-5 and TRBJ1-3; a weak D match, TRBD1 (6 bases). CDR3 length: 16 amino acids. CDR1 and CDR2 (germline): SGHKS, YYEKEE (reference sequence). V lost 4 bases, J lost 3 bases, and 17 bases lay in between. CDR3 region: CASSQDTGGGGNTIYF. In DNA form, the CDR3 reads TGTGCCAGCAGCCAAGACACGGGGGGCGGTGGAAACACCATATATTTT.

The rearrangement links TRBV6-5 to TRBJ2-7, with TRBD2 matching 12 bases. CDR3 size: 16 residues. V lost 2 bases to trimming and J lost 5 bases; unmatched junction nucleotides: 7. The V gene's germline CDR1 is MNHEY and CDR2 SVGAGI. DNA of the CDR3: TGTGCCAGCAGTTACAGCCGACTAGCGGGAGCTAACGAGCAGTACTTC. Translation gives CASSYSRLAGANEQYF.

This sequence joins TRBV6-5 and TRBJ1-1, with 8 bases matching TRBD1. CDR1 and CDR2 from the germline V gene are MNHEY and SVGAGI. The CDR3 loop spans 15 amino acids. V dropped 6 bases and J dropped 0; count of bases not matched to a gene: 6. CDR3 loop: CASRSDRGMNTEAFF. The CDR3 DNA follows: TGTGCCAGCAGGTCCGACAGGGGTATGAACACTGAAGCTTTCTTT.

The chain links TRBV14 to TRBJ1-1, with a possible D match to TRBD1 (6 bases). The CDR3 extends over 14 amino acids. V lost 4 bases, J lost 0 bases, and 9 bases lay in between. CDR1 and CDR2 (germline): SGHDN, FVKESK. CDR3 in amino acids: CASSRQVLNTEAFF. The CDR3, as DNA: TGTGCCAGCAGCCGACAGGTTTTGAACACTGAAGCTTTCTTT.

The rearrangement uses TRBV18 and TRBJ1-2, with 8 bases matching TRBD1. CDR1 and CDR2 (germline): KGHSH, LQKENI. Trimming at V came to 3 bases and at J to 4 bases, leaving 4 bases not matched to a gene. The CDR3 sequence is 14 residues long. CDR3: CASSPGQDFYGYTF. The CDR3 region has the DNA TGTGCCAGCTCACCGGGACAGGACTTCTATGGCTACACCTTC.